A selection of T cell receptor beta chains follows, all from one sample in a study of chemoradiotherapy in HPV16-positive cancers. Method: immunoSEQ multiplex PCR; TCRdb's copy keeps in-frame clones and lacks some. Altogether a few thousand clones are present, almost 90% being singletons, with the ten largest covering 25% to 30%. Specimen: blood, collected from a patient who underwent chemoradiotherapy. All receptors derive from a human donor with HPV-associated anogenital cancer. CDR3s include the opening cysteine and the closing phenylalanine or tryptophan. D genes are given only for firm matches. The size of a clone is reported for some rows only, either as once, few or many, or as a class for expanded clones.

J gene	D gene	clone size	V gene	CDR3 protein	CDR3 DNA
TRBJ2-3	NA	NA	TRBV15	CATSRVSRVDTQYF	TGTGCCACCAGCAGAGTGTCCAGGGTGGATACGCAGTATTTT
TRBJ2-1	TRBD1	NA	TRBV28	CASSHDRASYNEQFF	TGTGCCAGCAGTCACGACAGGGCGTCCTACAATGAGCAGTTCTTC
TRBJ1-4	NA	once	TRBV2	CASSEYRRATNEKLFF	TGTGCCAGCAGTGAATACAGACGAGCAACTAATGAAAAACTGTTTTTT
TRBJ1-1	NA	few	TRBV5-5	CASSRSTTEAFF	TGTGCCAGCAGCCGTTCTACCACTGAAGCTTTCTTT
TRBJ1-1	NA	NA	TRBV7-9	CASSSGLIEAFF	TGTGCCAGCAGTTCAGGGTTAATTGAAGCTTTCTTT
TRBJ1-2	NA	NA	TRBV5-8	CASRIRVGYGYTF	TGTGCCAGCAGGATTCGGGTCGGCTATGGCTACACCTTC
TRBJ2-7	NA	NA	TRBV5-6	CASSSIREQYF	TGTGCCAGCAGCTCTATCCGGGAGCAGTACTTC
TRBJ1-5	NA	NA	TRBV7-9	CASSRGVGDQPQHF	TGTGCCAGCAGTCGAGGGGTGGGGGATCAGCCCCAGCATTTT
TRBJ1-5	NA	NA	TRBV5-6	CASSLAGQSYQPQHF	TGTGCCAGCAGCTTGGCCGGACAGAGCTATCAGCCCCAGCATTTT
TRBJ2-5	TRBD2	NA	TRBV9	CASSVGGGGGGQETQYF	TGTGCCAGCAGCGTAGGGGGGGGAGGAGGTGGGCAAGAGACCCAGTACTTC
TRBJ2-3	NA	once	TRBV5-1	CASSLVLGSDTQYF	TGCGCCAGCAGCTTGGTCTTGGGCTCAGATACGCAGTATTTT
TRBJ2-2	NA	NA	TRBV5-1	CASSLNDLNTGELFF	TGCGCCAGCAGCTTGAACGATTTGAACACCGGGGAGCTGTTTTTT
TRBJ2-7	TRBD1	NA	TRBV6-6	CASSYPHGAGGDEQYF	TGTGCCAGCAGTTATCCTCATGGGGCAGGGGGCGATGAGCAGTACTTC
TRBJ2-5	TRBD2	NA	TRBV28	CASSSPGLAGGRTQYF	TGTGCCAGCAGTTCACCCGGACTAGCGGGGGGACGGACCCAGTACTTC
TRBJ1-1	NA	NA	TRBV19	CASSSSGANTEAFF	TGTGCCAGTAGCTCTTCGGGCGCGAACACTGAAGCTTTCTTT
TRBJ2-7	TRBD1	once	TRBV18	CASSPLGPGQGIREQYF	TGTGCCAGCTCACCACTGGGACCGGGACAGGGCATAAGGGAGCAGTACTTC
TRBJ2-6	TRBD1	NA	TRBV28	CASSSPGTGGGANVLTF	TGTGCCAGCAGTTCTCCCGGGACAGGTGGTGGGGCCAACGTCCTGACTTTC
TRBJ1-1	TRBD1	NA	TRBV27	CASSYDRGNTEAFF	TGTGCCAGCAGTTACGACAGGGGTAACACTGAAGCTTTCTTT
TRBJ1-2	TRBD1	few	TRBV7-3	CASSLGPIGQGILGYTF	TGTGCCAGCAGCTTAGGCCCTATCGGACAGGGCATTTTAGGCTACACCTTC
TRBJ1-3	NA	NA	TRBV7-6	CASSLANEASGNTIYF	TGTGCCAGCAGCTTAGCTAACGAAGCCTCTGGAAACACCATATATTTT
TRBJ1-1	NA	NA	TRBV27	CASSFSLNTEAFF	TGTGCCAGCAGTTTCTCTCTGAACACTGAAGCTTTCTTT
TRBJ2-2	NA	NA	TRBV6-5	CASSWENTGELFF	TGTGCCAGCAGTTGGGAGAACACCGGGGAGCTGTTTTTT
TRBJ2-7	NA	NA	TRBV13	CASSSRLGENEQYF	TGTGCCAGCAGCTCCCGCCTAGGTGAGAACGAGCAGTACTTC
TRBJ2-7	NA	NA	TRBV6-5	CASSTSGKGKKGQYF	TGTGCCAGCAGTACCTCGGGGAAGGGAAAGAAGGGGCAGTACTTC
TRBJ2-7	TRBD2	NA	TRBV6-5	CASSTSGRRYEQYF	TGTGCCAGCAGTACTAGCGGGAGGAGGTACGAGCAGTACTTC
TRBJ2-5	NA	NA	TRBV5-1	CASSLGGAPQETQYF	TGCGCCAGCAGCTTGGGGGGGGCGCCCCAAGAGACCCAGTACTTC
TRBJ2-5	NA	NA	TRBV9	CASSSEGSQETQYF	TGTGCCAGCAGCTCGGAGGGGAGCCAGGAGACCCAGTACTTC
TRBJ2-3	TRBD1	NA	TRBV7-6	CASSLAPGGNTDTQYF	TGTGCCAGCAGCTTAGCGCCAGGGGGCAACACAGATACGCAGTATTTT
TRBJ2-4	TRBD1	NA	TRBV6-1	CASSASGTGVGNIQYF	TGTGCCAGCAGTGCCTCCGGGACAGGGGTTGGAAACATTCAGTACTTC
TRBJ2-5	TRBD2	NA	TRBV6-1	CASSEGQREAETQYF	TGTGCCAGCAGTGAAGGACAGCGGGAGGCAGAGACCCAGTACTTC
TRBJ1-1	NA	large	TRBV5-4	CASSLQGGSTEAFF	TGTGCCAGCAGCTTGCAGGGTGGGAGCACTGAAGCTTTCTTT